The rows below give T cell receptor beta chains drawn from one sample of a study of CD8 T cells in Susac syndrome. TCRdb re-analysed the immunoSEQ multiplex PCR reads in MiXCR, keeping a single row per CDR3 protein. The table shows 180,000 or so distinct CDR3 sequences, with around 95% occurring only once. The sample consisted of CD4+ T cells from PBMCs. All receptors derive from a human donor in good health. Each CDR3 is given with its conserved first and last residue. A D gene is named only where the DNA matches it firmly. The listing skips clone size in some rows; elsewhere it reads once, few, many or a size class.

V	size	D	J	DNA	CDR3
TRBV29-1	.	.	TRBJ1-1	TGCAGAGGCCAGACGAACACTGAAGCTTTCTTT	CRGQTNTEAFF
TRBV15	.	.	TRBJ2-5	TGTGCCGCGGGACTCCAAGAGACCCAGTACTTC	CAAGLQETQYF
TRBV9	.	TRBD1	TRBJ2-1	TGTGCCAGCAGCGAGAGGACAGGGGCCACTTGGGTTGAGCAGTTCTTC	CASSERTGATWVEQFF
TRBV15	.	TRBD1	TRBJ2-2	TGTGCCACCAGCCGACGGGACAGGGATCGTGGCGGGGAGCTGTTTTTT	CATSRRDRDRGGELFF
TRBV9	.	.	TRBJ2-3	TGTGCCAGCAGCGTCCCGGGGGGCAAGGATACGCAGTATTTT	CASSVPGGKDTQYF
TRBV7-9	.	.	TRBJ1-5	TGTGCCAGCAGCTTAGTAGTCGGGGATAGCAATCAGCCCCAGCATTTT	CASSLVVGDSNQPQHF
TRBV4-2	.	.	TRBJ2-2	TGTGCCAGCAGCCGACCGGGCCTGGATAACACCGGGGAGCTGTTTTTT	CASSRPGLDNTGELFF
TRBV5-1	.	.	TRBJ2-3	TGCGCCAGCAGCGTGGACTGGGCGGATTTAGATACGCAGTATTTT	CASSVDWADLDTQYF
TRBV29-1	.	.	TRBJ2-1	TGCAGCGTTGGGGGTGGAGGGGGCAATGAGCAGTTCTTC	CSVGGGGGNEQFF
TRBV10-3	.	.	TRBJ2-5	TGTGCCTGTAGGGGCCGGGACCAAGAGACCCAGTACTTC	CACRGRDQETQYF
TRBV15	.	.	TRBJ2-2	TGTGCCACCAGCAGAGATGTACTAGTCACCGGGGAGCTGTTTTTT	CATSRDVLVTGELFF
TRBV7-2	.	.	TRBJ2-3	TGTGCCAGCAGCCCGTGGGGGGGCCCCACAGATACGCAGTATTTT	CASSPWGGPTDTQYF
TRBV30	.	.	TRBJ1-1	TGTGCCTGGAGTGGGGCAGGGCTGGAACCTTTCTTT	CAWSGAGLEPFF
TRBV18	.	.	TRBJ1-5	TGTGCCAGCTCACCAAACGGCGGGGGCGATCAGCCCCAGCATTTT	CASSPNGGGDQPQHF
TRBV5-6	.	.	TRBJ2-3	TGTGCCAGCAGCTTCCCGAATGCGGCGCAGCAGTATTTT	CASSFPNAAQQYF
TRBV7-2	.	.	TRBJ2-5	TGTGCCAGCAGCTCTCCTGGGGAGCGATGGGCCCAGTACTTC	CASSSPGERWAQYF
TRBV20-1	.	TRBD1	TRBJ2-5	TGCAGTGCTAGAGCGGGACAGCTCCAAGAGACCCAGTACTTC	CSARAGQLQETQYF
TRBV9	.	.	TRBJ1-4	TGTGCCAGCAGCGTAGGCCACGGAACTAATGAAAAACTGTTTTTT	CASSVGHGTNEKLFF
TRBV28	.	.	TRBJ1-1	TGTGCCAGCAGGCCTTTACAGGGTGACACTGAAGCTTTCTTT	CASRPLQGDTEAFF
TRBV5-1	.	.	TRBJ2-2	TGCGCCACTACGAGTAGCGGTTACACCGGGGAGCTGTTTTTT	CATTSSGYTGELFF
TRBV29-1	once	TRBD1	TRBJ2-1	TGCAGCGTTCGACAGGGTGGGGACAATGAGCAGTTCTTC	CSVRQGGDNEQFF
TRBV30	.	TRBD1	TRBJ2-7	TGTGCCTGGAGTGTACAGGGGGTCGGCGAGCAGTACTTC	CAWSVQGVGEQYF
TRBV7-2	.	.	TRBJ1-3	TGTGCCAGCAGCGTCGGGTGGCAGGCTGGAAACACCATATATTTT	CASSVGWQAGNTIYF
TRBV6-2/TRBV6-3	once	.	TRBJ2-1	TGTGCCAGCAGGACGTACAATGAGCAGTTCTTC	CASRTYNEQFF
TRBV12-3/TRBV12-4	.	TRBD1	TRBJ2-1	TGTGCCAGCAGTTTAATGGGACAGGGGATTCATGAGCAGTTCTTC	CASSLMGQGIHEQFF
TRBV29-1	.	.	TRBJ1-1	TGCAGCGCGGACCTGACGAACACTGAAGCTTTCTTT	CSADLTNTEAFF
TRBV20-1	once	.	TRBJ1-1	TGCAGTGCTAGAGATCTTAGTCCTGAAGCTTTCTTT	CSARDLSPEAFF
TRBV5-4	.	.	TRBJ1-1	TGTGCCAGCAGCTTGGCAGAACAGGGAAACACTGAAGCTTTCTTT	CASSLAEQGNTEAFF
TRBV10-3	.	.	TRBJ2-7	TGTGCCATCAGTGAGTCGACAGCCGAAATCGAGCAGTACTTC	CAISESTAEIEQYF
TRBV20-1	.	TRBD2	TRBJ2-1	TGCAGTGCTTCCGGACTAGCGGGGGGAGACAATGAGCAGTTCTTC	CSASGLAGGDNEQFF
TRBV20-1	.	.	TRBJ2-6	TGCAGTGCTCCGCCGGGGACCGGGGCCAACGTCCTGACTTTC	CSAPPGTGANVLTF
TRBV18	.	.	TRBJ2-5	TGTGCCAGCTCACCACCCGGGATCGAGGGGACCCAGTACTTC	CASSPPGIEGTQYF
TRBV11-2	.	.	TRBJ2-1	TGTGCCAGCACCAGCGGGCCATACAATGAGCAGTTCTTC	CASTSGPYNEQFF
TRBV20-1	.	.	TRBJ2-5	TGCAGTGCTAGAACCGGGGGCCCGACCCAGTACTTC	CSARTGGPTQYF
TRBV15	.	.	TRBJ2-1	TGTGCCACCATCGCCGGACTTAGCTACAATGAGCAGTTCTTC	CATIAGLSYNEQFF
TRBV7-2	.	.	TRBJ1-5	TGTGCCAGCAGCATCCAGACAGATCAGCCCCAGCATTTT	CASSIQTDQPQHF
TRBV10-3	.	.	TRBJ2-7	TGTGCCACCGAAGGAGGGGCTGACTACGAGCAGTACTTC	CATEGGADYEQYF
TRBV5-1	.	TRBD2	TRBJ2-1	TGCGCCAGCAGCAGGGAAGCGGGGTCCTACAATGAGCAGTTCTTC	CASSREAGSYNEQFF
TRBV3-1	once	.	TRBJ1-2	TGTGCCAGCAGCCAAGATTTGGAAGGGGCTGATGGCTACACCTTC	CASSQDLEGADGYTF
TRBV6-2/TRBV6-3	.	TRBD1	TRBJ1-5	TGTGCCAGCAGCTACAGGGGCAGCGGCCAGCCCCAGCATTTT	CASSYRGSGQPQHF
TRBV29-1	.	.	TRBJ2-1	TGCAGCGTTGGACAGCTACGGAATGAGCAGTTCTTC	CSVGQLRNEQFF
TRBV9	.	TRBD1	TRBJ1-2	TGTGCCAGCAGCGTAGACGACAGGGGTTCTAGAGGCTACACCTTC	CASSVDDRGSRGYTF
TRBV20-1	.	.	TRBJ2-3	TGCAGTGCTAGACGCCCGGGACGTATAACAGATACGCAGTATTTT	CSARRPGRITDTQYF
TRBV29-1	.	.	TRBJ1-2	TGCAGCGTTGAGTCCGTAAACTATGGCTACACCTTC	CSVESVNYGYTF
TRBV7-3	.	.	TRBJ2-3	TGTGCCAGCAGCTTAAACAGGGCCAGCACAGATACGCAGTATTTT	CASSLNRASTDTQYF
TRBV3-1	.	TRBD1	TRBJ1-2	TGTGCCAGCAACCAAGGGGGCGGCTACACCTTC	CASNQGGGYTF
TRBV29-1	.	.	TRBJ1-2	TGCAGCGTTGAAGGGTCAGGGGACCCTAACTATGGCTACACCTTC	CSVEGSGDPNYGYTF
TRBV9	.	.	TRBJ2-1	TGTGCCAGCAGCCCACGGGGGAACTACAATGAGCAGTTCTTC	CASSPRGNYNEQFF
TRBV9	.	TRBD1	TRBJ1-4	TGTGCCAGCAGCGTTCAGACAGGGGAAAACGAAAAACTGTTTTTT	CASSVQTGENEKLFF
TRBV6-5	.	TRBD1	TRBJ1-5	TGTGCCAGCAGTTACACCCGATATGGACAGGGGGCCGATCAGCCCCAGCATTTT	CASSYTRYGQGADQPQHF
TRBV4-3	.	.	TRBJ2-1	TGCGCCAGCAGCCAAGGACTATCTCCCCGCAATGAGCAGTTCTTC	CASSQGLSPRNEQFF
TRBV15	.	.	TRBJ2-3	TGTGCCACCAGCAGAGTCGGGATCGAAGATACGCAGTATTTT	CATSRVGIEDTQYF
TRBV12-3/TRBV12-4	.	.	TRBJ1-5	TGTGCCAGCAGTATGGCAGGGTACAATCAGCCCCAGCATTTT	CASSMAGYNQPQHF